This T cell receptor (beta chain) was identified during a study of T-cell reconstitution after alpha-beta-depleted transplantation in children. Regarding the study as a whole: The high TCRbeta diversity at day 60 in some patients came from surviving recipient T cells and thymic progenitors.

On this clonotype: Antigen unknown.

Unique molecular identifiers were built into the TCRbeta library. TCRdb used MiXCR to reprocess the PCR reads, holding one entry per CDR3 protein. The table includes 530,000 or so distinct CDR3 sequences, roughly 30% detected once. This clonotype was obtained from a boy younger than two with Wiskott-Aldrich syndrome, due to receive a stem cell transplant. This specimen was PBMCs, taken before TCRalphabeta/CD19-depleted stem cell transplant.

CDR3 DNA: TGCAGACTACGGGGGGGCACTGAAGCTTTCTTT. Translating gives CRLRGGTEAFF. V is TRBV20-1 and J is TRBJ1-1, with D maybe TRBD1 (5 bases). The length of the CDR3 is 11 residues. Germline CDR1 is DFQATT and CDR2 is SNEGSKA (reference sequence).